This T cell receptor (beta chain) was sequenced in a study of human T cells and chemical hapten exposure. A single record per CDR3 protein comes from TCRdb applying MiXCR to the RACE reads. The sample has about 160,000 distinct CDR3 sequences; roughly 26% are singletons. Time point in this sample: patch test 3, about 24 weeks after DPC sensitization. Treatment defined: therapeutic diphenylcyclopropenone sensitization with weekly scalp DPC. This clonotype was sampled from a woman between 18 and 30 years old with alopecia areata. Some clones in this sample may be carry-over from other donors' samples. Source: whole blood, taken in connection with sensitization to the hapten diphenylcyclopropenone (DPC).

DNA of the CDR3: TGTGCCAGCAGTATAGCTGGCATTCAGTACTTC. Protein sequence: CASSIAGIQYF. J is TRBJ2-4 and V is TRBV14; D remains unclear. Germline CDR1 SGHDN, CDR2 FVKESK. CDR3 length: 11 amino acids. The V and J ends lost 6 bases and 9 bases respectively, with 9 bases between them.